This entry lists 14 T cell receptor beta chains sequenced from one sample in a study of regulatory T cells in long-lasting Graves disease. Time point of the sample: persistent/refractory GD, antithyroid drugs over 5 years with positive TRAb. Researchers made the TCR library from RNA that was extracted from PBMCs. Arm-PCR of CDR3 regions and iRepertoire HTBI primers were the basis on which TCR beta libraries were built. MiXCR was run by TCRdb on the multiplex PCR reads, yielding one entry per CDR3 protein. The repertoire holds 400,000 or so distinct CDR3 sequences, with roughly 20% as singletons. The sequencing used peripheral blood mononuclear cells (PBMCs), collected when the disease was refractory, from a patient treated with antithyroid drugs. The receptors here all came from a female donor with Graves disease.

This clonotype has at least ten counts. Compared with germline, one end of the junction differs, possibly owing to a read error. This chain links TRBV6-1 with TRBJ2-1; D unclear. Germline lookup yields CDR1 MNHNS and CDR2 SASEGT. The CDR3 covers 15 residues. CDR3 region: CASSEGLTSYNEQFF. The CDR3 nucleotides read TGTGCCAGCAGCGAAGGGTTAACCTCCTACAATGAGCAGTTCTTC.

The chain combines TRBV12-3 or TRBV12-4 with TRBJ1-2, with D perhaps TRBD1 (5 bases). Between the trimmed V and J ends, which lost 5 bases and 0 bases, there was a span of 19 bases. The CDR3 extends over 17 amino acids. CDR3 bases: TGTGCCAGCAGTCCCCCCCGTGGGCAGGGTCCTAACTATGGCTACACCTTC. Translation: CASSPPRGQGPNYGYTF.

The CDR3 bases are TGCAGTGCTACGGCCCCGGGCGGGCAGCCCCAGCATTTT. This translates into CSATAPGGQPQHF. The chain recombines TRBV20-1 with TRBJ1-5; D call uncertain. Trimming shortened V by 4 bases and J by 7 bases, and 14 bases separated the two germline ends. Per germline, CDR1 DFQATT and CDR2 SNEGSKA (reference sequence). CDR3 length: 13 residues.

About this clonotype: A read error may produce the germline difference seen at one junction end. The chain couples TRBV5-1 to TRBJ2-7; tentatively, D is TRBD1 (7 bases). This CDR3 region has 13 residues. The germline V gene has CDR1 SGHRS and CDR2 YFSETQ. CDR3 loop: CASSGGTVNEQYF. In DNA form, the CDR3 reads TGTGCCAGCAGCGGAGGGACAGTGAATGAGCAGTACTTC.

The V gene is TRBV3-1, the J gene TRBJ1-5; TRBD1 agrees at 9 bases. The CDR3 has 15 amino acids. V was pared by 5 bases and J by 7 bases, with 9 bases of the junction left unmatched. Germline V CDR1 and CDR2: LGHDT, YNNKEL (reference sequence). For the CDR3, the DNA is TGTGCCAGCAGCGAACAACAGGGGGCCGGACAGCCCCAGCATTTT. This translates into CASSEQQGAGQPQHF.

The chain uses TRBV7-9 and TRBJ2-5, with 7 bases fitting TRBD1. The CDR3 is 15 amino acids. Germline CDR1 reads SEHNR; CDR2 reads FQNEAQ (reference sequence). Losses at the gene ends were 3 bases for V and 6 bases for J; bases not matched to a gene: 10. The chain's CDR3 is CASSFDRDSGQTQYF. DNA for the CDR3: TGTGCCAGCAGCTTCGACAGGGATTCTGGACAGACCCAGTACTTC.

This sequence joins TRBV19 and TRBJ1-1; D gene uncertain. Germline loops: CDR1 LNHDA, CDR2 SQIVND (reference sequence). The CDR3 covers 13 residues. The germline V and J ends were trimmed by 4 bases and 3 bases, with 9 bases remaining between them. The CDR3 coding sequence is TGTGCCAGTAGTACCTCCCTCGACACTGAAGCTTTCTTT. Translation: CASSTSLDTEAFF.

This clonotype was counted between two and nine times. The CDR3 nucleotides read TGTGCCAGCAGTTTCAGGCGGGGTAATATCGGAAACACCATATATTTT. It is translated as CASSFRRGNIGNTIYF. J is TRBJ1-3 and V is TRBV12-3 or TRBV12-4, with D uncertain. V lost 3 bases and J lost 4, with 16 bases in between. The CDR3 extends over 16 amino acids.

The chain couples TRBV7-9 to TRBJ2-7; 7 bases map to TRBD2. The V gene end was trimmed by 5 bases and the J gene end by 4 bases; junction bases not matched to a gene: 5. This CDR3 is built from 13 residues. The V gene's germline CDR1 is SEHNR and CDR2 FQNEAQ (reference sequence). The CDR3 DNA follows: TGTGCCAGCAGCACAGCGGGAAGGTACGAGCAGTACTTC. It yields the protein CASSTAGRYEQYF. Full variable domain (missing parts from reference TRBV7-9 and TRBJ2-7): DTGVSQNPRHKITKRGQNVTFRCDPISEHNRLYWYRQTLGQGPEFLTYFQNEAQLEKSRLLSDRFSAERPKGSFSTLEIQRTEQGDSAMYLCASSTAGRYEQYFGPGTRLTVT.

This clonotype has a handful of counts. CDR3 coding DNA: TGTGCCAGCAGCTTAAATGTTTGGGAGACCCAGTACTTC. Its protein is CASSLNVWETQYF. This chain connects TRBV7-3 to TRBJ2-5; D ambiguous. Germline V gene sequence: CDR1 SGHTA, CDR2 FQGTGA. CDR3 length equals 13 residues. V was clipped by 1 base and J by 5 bases, with 8 bases between them.

This clonotype was counted many times. This chain uses TRBV12-3 or TRBV12-4 with TRBJ1-2, with D possibly TRBD1 on 5 matching bases. V lost 3 bases and J 0 bases, leaving 11 bases between the germline ends. The CDR3 is 15 residues long. The CDR3 here is CASSLGPVANYGYTF. CDR3 DNA sequence: TGTGCCAGCAGTTTGGGGCCAGTAGCTAACTATGGCTACACCTTC.

This clonotype was seen a few times. The chain carries TRBV29-1 and TRBJ1-3; D uncertain. Trimming cost V 6 bases and J 0 bases, with 6 bases left between them. CDR3 length: 12 amino acids. The germline gives CDR1 SQVTM, CDR2 ANQGSEA. This chain's CDR3 is CSVSISGNTIYF. CDR3 sequence (DNA): TGCAGCGTATCGATCTCTGGAAACACCATATATTTT.

The chain recombines TRBV29-1 with TRBJ2-5; TRBD2 aligns across 13 bases. The J call may be wrong; the DNA end is better matched by TRBJ2-1. Germline V gives CDR1 SQVTM, CDR2 ANQGSEA. CDR3 length equals 13 residues. CDR3 coding DNA: TGCAGCGTCAGGACTAGCGGGAGCTTTGAGCAGTTCTTC. Its protein is CSVRTSGSFEQFF.

This clonotype was observed at least ten times. The chain couples TRBV24-1 to TRBJ2-6; D might be TRBD2 (6 bases). The CDR3 is 16 amino acids. CDR1 and CDR2 from the germline V gene are KGHDR and SFDVKD. Trimming removed 0 bases from V and 3 bases from J, with 8 bases in between. The CDR3 loop reads CATSDLLAIGANVLTF. The DNA of the CDR3 is TGTGCCACCAGTGATTTGCTAGCGATTGGGGCCAACGTCCTGACTTTC.